A selection of T cell receptor beta chains follows, all from one sample in a study of blood T cell repertoires in COVID-19. Here immunoSEQ multiplex PCR was the method, and the copy in TCRdb shows in-frame clones only, minus some. The sample has more than 200,000 clones; around four fifths are singletons. Sequencing input: peripheral blood. These TCRs come from a woman between 45 and 60 years old with acute or convalescent COVID-19. CDR3s include the opening cysteine and the closing phenylalanine or tryptophan. The D gene is left open where the match is weak. Not every row has a clone size; where given, it reads once, few, many or a size class.

CASSLADSGYEQFF | TGTGCCAGCAGCTTGGCCGATAGCGGCTATGAGCAGTTCTTC | TRBV5-8 | - | once | TRBJ2-1
CASSLSGRAWEKLFF | TGTGCCAGCAGTTTATCGGGCAGGGCTTGGGAAAAACTGTTTTTT | TRBV27 | - | - | TRBJ1-4
CASSHTRDRANTEAFF | TGTGCCAGCAGCCACACCCGGGACAGGGCGAACACTGAAGCTTTCTTT | TRBV5-5 | TRBD1 | - | TRBJ1-1
CASSIWASTDTQYF | TGTGCCAGTAGTATTTGGGCTAGCACAGATACGCAGTATTTT | TRBV19 | - | - | TRBJ2-3
CASSAPGTGNPYF | TGTGCCAGTAGTGCCCCCGGGACAGGGAACCCGTATTTT | TRBV19 | TRBD1 | - | TRBJ2-3
CASSFFPSGGNEKLFF | TGTGCCAGCAGCTTCTTTCCCTCGGGGGGGAATGAAAAACTGTTTTTT | TRBV11-2 | - | - | TRBJ1-4
CATSDPGTSGYNEQFF | TGTGCCACCAGTGACCCCGGGACTAGCGGTTACAATGAGCAGTTCTTC | TRBV24-1 | TRBD2 | - | TRBJ2-1
CASSQGDRGNEQYF | TGCGCCAGCAGTCAAGGTGACAGGGGGAACGAGCAGTACTTC | TRBV23-1 | TRBD1 | - | TRBJ2-7
CASSPAAYEQYF | TGTGCCAGCAGTCCCGCCGCGTACGAGCAGTACTTC | TRBV6-6 | - | - | TRBJ2-7
CASTLGGGIYGYTF | TGTGCCAGCACCTTAGGGGGGGGGATCTATGGCTACACCTTC | TRBV28 | - | - | TRBJ1-2
CASRGRGYEQYF | TGTGCCAGTAGGGGCAGGGGATACGAGCAGTACTTC | TRBV19 | - | - | TRBJ2-7
CARDSSNYGYTF | TGTGCCAGGGACTCTTCTAACTATGGCTACACCTTC | TRBV30 | - | few | TRBJ1-2
CASSYSSSNEQYF | TGTGCCAGCAGTTACTCGAGTTCTAACGAGCAGTACTTC | TRBV6-5 | - | - | TRBJ2-7
CATSEGPSTNEKLFF | TGTGCCACCAGTGAGGGGCCCTCAACTAATGAAAAACTGTTTTTT | TRBV24-1 | - | - | TRBJ1-4
CASSEGQQDTQYF | TGTGCCAGCAGTGAGGGACAGCAAGATACGCAGTATTTT | TRBV2 | TRBD1 | - | TRBJ2-3
CASSPRGSPYGYTF | TGTGCCAGCAGTCCTAGGGGATCCCCCTATGGCTACACCTTC | TRBV28 | - | - | TRBJ1-2
CASSLSLSYGSRYNEQFF | TGTGCCAGCAGCCTCTCACTTTCGTACGGGAGCCGCTACAATGAGCAGTTCTTC | TRBV7-9 | - | - | TRBJ2-1
CATSDSGQGDEKLFF | TGTGCCACCAGTGATTCGGGACAGGGTGATGAAAAACTGTTTTTT | TRBV24-1 | TRBD1 | - | TRBJ1-4
CASSVGGFNSPLHF | TGTGCCAGCAGCGTAGGCGGTTTTAATTCACCCCTCCACTTT | TRBV9 | - | - | TRBJ1-6
CSVGLDARNEQYF | TGCAGCGTTGGACTCGATGCTCGGAACGAGCAGTACTTC | TRBV29-1 | - | - | TRBJ2-7
CATSSKAYGGIQPQHF | TGTGCCACCAGCAGTAAGGCCTACGGGGGAATTCAGCCCCAGCATTTT | TRBV15 | - | - | TRBJ1-5
CASSDSGSRETQYF | TGTGCCAGCAGTGACAGCGGGAGTAGGGAGACCCAGTACTTC | TRBV6-1 | TRBD2 | - | TRBJ2-5